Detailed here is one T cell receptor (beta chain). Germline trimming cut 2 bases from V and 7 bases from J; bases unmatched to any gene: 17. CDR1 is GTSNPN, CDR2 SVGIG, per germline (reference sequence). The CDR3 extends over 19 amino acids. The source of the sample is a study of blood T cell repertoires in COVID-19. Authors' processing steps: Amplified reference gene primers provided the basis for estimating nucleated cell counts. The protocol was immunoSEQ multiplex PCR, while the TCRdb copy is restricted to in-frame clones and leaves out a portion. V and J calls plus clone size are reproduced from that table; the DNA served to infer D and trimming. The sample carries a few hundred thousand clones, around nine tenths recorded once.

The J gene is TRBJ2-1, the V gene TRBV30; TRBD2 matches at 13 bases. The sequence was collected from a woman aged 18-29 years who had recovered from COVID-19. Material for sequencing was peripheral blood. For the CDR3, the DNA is TGTGCCTGGAGTCGGCGAAGAGGACTAGCGGGAGTGGGAGGGAATGAGCAGTTCTTC. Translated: CAWSRRRGLAGVGGNEQFF.